Many counts were recorded for the clone carrying this T cell receptor (beta chain). This sample is part of a study of identical twins. Each CDR3 protein gets one entry after TCRdb re-called the 5' RACE reads with MiXCR. The repertoire holds about 790,000 distinct CDR3 sequences, with 18% as singletons. CDR3 size: 15 residues. The ends were cut back, 6 bases at V and 1 base at J, with 13 bases in the middle. This sample also appeared in a second study, on T cells expressing NK-cell markers.

Sequenced input: PBMCs. The chain couples TRBV12-3 or TRBV12-4 to TRBJ2-1, with a possible D match to TRBD1 (6 bases). The receptor was isolated from a woman under 30 in good health. The CDR3 DNA sequence: TGTGCCAGCAGGGCTCGAGGGGGTTCCTACAATGAGCAGTTCTTC. It translates to CASRARGGSYNEQFF.